These T cell receptor beta chains were read from a single sample in a study of blood T cell repertoires in COVID-19. Libraries were prepared by immunoSEQ multiplex PCR; TCRdb keeps only in-frame clonotypes and omits some of them. Found here are 300,000 to 350,000 clones, roughly 89% of them singletons; the top ten hold more than 7.5%. Sequenced sample: peripheral blood. These receptors were taken from a man aged 30-40 years with COVID-19, enrolled during active disease. Both conserved end residues are part of each CDR3. Each record gives: D gene, J gene, CDR3 length, V gene, clone size, CDR3 protein, CDR3 DNA. The D gene is left open where the match is weak. Clone size, where shown, is once, few, many, or a class for clones that have expanded.

TRBD1	TRBJ2-1	13	TRBV19	NA	CATSEQGRGEQFF	TGTGCCACCTCCGAACAGGGGAGAGGTGAGCAGTTCTTC
NA	TRBJ2-2	15	TRBV6-5	NA	CASSLSGYPTGELFF	TGTGCCAGCAGTCTTTCAGGGTATCCCACCGGGGAGCTGTTTTTT
NA	TRBJ1-4	18	TRBV7-8	NA	CASSLVLQLGDTREKLFF	TGTGCCAGCAGCTTAGTACTGCAATTAGGGGACACCCGGGAAAAACTGTTTTTT
TRBD1	TRBJ2-5	13	TRBV5-1	NA	CASSPDRVETQYF	TGCGCCAGCAGCCCGGACAGGGTAGAGACCCAGTACTTC
TRBD2	TRBJ2-1	18	TRBV4-3	NA	CASSQWEGLAAYDNEQFF	TGCGCCAGCAGCCAATGGGAGGGACTAGCGGCATACGACAATGAGCAGTTCTTC
TRBD2	TRBJ2-1	14	TRBV29-1	NA	CSVARGGAHNEQFF	TGCAGCGTTGCGCGCGGGGGGGCCCACAATGAGCAGTTCTTC
TRBD2	TRBJ2-1	16	TRBV24-1	NA	CATSDLGLAGGGEQFF	TGTGCCACCAGTGATTTGGGACTAGCGGGAGGAGGAGAGCAGTTCTTC
NA	TRBJ1-2	12	TRBV27	NA	CASRLVGSGYTF	TGTGCCAGCCGTTTGGTGGGGAGTGGCTACACCTTC
TRBD1	TRBJ2-2	16	TRBV10-3	NA	CAISESTRGLTGELFF	TGTGCCATCAGTGAGTCTACCAGGGGGCTTACCGGGGAGCTGTTTTTT
NA	TRBJ2-7	14	TRBV7-8	NA	CASSLSGHIGEQYF	TGTGCCAGCAGCTTATCAGGGCATATTGGCGAGCAGTACTTC
NA	TRBJ2-5	16	TRBV5-1	NA	CASSFLGQGQQETQYF	TGCGCCAGCAGCTTCCTCGGGCAGGGGCAGCAAGAGACCCAGTACTTC
NA	TRBJ2-1	13	TRBV12-3/TRBV12-4	once	CASNRDTYNEQFF	TGTGCCAGCAATCGGGACACCTACAATGAGCAGTTCTTC
TRBD1	TRBJ2-7	15	TRBV6-2/TRBV6-3	NA	CASSYFRDRDYEQYF	TGTGCCAGCAGTTACTTCCGGGACAGGGATTACGAGCAGTACTTC
NA	TRBJ2-5	12	TRBV28	NA	CASSLSGTSQYF	TGTGCCAGCAGTTTATCCGGGACAAGCCAGTACTTC
TRBD2	TRBJ2-7	16	TRBV29-1	NA	CSVGRLAGTTPYEQYF	TGCAGCGTTGGACGTCTAGCGGGCACAACCCCCTACGAGCAGTACTTC
NA	TRBJ1-1	14	TRBV7-3	once	CASSRGDRRTEAFF	TGTGCCAGCAGTCGAGGTGACAGGCGAACTGAAGCTTTCTTT
NA	TRBJ1-2	13	TRBV27	NA	CASRQIQGLGYTF	TGTGCCAGCAGACAAATCCAGGGGTTAGGCTACACCTTC